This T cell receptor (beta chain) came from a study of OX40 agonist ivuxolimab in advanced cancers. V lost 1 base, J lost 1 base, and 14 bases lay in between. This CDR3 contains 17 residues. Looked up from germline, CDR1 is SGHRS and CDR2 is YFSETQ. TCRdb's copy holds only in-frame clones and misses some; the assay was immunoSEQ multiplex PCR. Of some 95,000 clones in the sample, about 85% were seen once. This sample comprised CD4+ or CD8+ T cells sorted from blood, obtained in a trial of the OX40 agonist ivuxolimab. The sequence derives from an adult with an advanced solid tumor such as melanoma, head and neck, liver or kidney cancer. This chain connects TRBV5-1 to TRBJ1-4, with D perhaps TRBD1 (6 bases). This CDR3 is CASSLNPGAGTNEKLFF. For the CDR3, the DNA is TGCGCCAGCAGCTTGAATCCAGGGGCCGGAACTAATGAAAAACTGTTTTTT.